This note documents a single TCR beta chain sequence. Its antigen is currently unknown. The data derive from a study of response to subunit inactivated influenza vaccine. Whole-study findings and limits: The authors offered the suggestion that each seasonal influenza vaccination recruits few new T cells.

The CDR3 covers 16 residues. V trimming: 8 bases; J trimming: 0 bases; junction bases outside the gene matches: 7. Germline V lookup: CDR1 SEHNR, CDR2 FQNEAQ (reference sequence). TCRdb independently ran MiXCR on the RT-PCR reads; one entry per CDR3 protein. The sample has over 800,000 distinct CDR3 sequences; 21% are singletons. The input for sequencing was PBMCs from blood, taken 4 to 6 days after vaccination. This TCR was recovered from a man in his fifties or sixties who received an inactivated influenza vaccine. The chain has TRBV7-9 and TRBJ2-7; 13 bases fit TRBD2. CDR3 nucleotide sequence: TGTGCCAGCGGGGGACTAGCGGGGATTAGCTCCTACGAGCAGTACTTC. Amino acids: CASGGLAGISSYEQYF.